Sequencing of this T cell receptor (beta chain) was carried out in a study of regulatory T cells in long-lasting Graves disease. Overall study findings and caveats: What was studied was peripheral blood only, and not thyroid tissue.

From germline, CDR1 is SQVTM and CDR2 ANQGSEA. This CDR3 comprises 15 residues. V gave up 5 bases and J gave up 1 base, with 18 bases separating them. Concerning this clonotype: The antigen remains unidentified.

The time point here: newly diagnosed GD, antithyroid drugs for less than 3 months. With RNA extracted from PBMCs as input, the TCR library was made. HTBI primers from iRepertoire and Arm-PCR of CDR3 regions yielded the TCR beta libraries. As originally analysed: Taken together, the samples had 55 to 65 TRBV and roughly 14 TRBJ segments identified. Using its own MiXCR run on the multiplex PCR reads, TCRdb lists one record per CDR3 protein. What appears here as the V and J calls and clone size reflects TCRdb's work, not the paper's. This table has about 420,000 distinct CDR3 sequences, around 15% appearing once. These data also formed part of another study, on T cells in Graves' hyperthyroidism and ophthalmopathy. From that study: An initial round of RT-PCR targeting the TCR CDR3 relied on the HTBI primer set. Blood also carried most thyroid clonotypes expanded above 0.001.

The V gene is TRBV29-1, the J gene TRBJ2-7; D ambiguous. This specimen was peripheral blood mononuclear cells (PBMCs), taken at new diagnosis, from a patient treated with antithyroid drugs. This TCR was recovered from a woman under 30 with Graves disease. The DNA for the CDR3 is TGCAGCGTTTGTCTGATTCTTTCGTCTTCCTACGAGCAGTACTTC. Its protein is CSVCLILSSSYEQYF.